One T cell receptor beta chain is described in this entry. TCRdb's table, derived via immunoSEQ multiplex PCR, lists solely in-frame clones and lacks some. The profile shows 50,000 or so clones, more than 70% of them singletons. Genomic DNA template from tumor biopsies or peripheral blood, roughly 616 ng to 6,004 ng input. The CDR3 runs to 13 residues. Looked up from germline, CDR1 is SGHKS and CDR2 is YYEKEE (reference sequence). Trimming cost V 1 base and J 3 bases; bases outside gene matches: 0. This sample is drawn from a study of T cells in tumors after PD-1 blockade. Study as a whole: Patients had no prior checkpoint blockade, systemic immunosuppressants, or anti-cancer therapy within 4 weeks. Peripheral blood samples averaged 36,536 unique clonotypes and 113,528 templates. Daily vismodegib 150 mg continued in a subset of anti-PD-1-treated patients.

Sequences were derived from PBMCs, sampled before anti-PD-1 treatment. The clonotype originates from a human donor with basal cell carcinoma. The chain joins TRBV5-5 to TRBJ2-7; 8 bases align to TRBD1. Here the CDR3 DNA reads TGTGCCAGCAGCTTGACAGGGGGCTACGAGCAGTACTTC. Protein: CASSLTGGYEQYF. The whole variable domain, remainder taken from reference TRBV5-5 and TRBJ2-7, is DAGVTQSPTHLIKTRGQQVTLRCSPISGHKSVSWYQQVLGQGPQFIFQYYEKEERGRGNFPDRFSARQFPNYSSELNVNALLLGDSALYLCASSLTGGYEQYFGPGTRLTVT.